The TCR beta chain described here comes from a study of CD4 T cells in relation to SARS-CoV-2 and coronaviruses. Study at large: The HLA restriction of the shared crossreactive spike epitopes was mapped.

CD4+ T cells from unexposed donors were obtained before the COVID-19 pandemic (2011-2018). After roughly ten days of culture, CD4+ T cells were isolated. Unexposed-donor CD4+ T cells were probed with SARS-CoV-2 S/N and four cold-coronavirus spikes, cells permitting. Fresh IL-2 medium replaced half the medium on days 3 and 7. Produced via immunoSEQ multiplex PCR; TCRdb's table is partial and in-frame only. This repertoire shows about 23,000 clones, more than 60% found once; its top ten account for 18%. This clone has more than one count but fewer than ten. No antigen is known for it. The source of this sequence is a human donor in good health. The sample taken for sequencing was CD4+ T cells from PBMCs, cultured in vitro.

DNA of the CDR3: TGTGCCAGCAGCTTGGGGACTACCTACGAGCAGTACTTC. Protein sequence: CASSLGTTYEQYF. The chain uses TRBV5-4 and TRBJ2-7, with TRBD2 as a possible D gene (6 bases). Trimming took off 0 bases at V and 2 bases at J, with 6 bases between the two ends. There are 13 residues in the CDR3. CDR1 SGHNT and CDR2 YYREEE come from the germline V gene (reference sequence). Looking up the rest from reference TRBV5-4 and TRBJ2-7 gives the full variable domain: ETGVTQSPTHLIKTRGQQVTLRCSSQSGHNTVSWYQQALGQGPQFIFQYYREEENGRGNFPPRFSGLQFPNYSSELNVNALELDDSALYLCASSLGTTYEQYFGPGTRLTVT.